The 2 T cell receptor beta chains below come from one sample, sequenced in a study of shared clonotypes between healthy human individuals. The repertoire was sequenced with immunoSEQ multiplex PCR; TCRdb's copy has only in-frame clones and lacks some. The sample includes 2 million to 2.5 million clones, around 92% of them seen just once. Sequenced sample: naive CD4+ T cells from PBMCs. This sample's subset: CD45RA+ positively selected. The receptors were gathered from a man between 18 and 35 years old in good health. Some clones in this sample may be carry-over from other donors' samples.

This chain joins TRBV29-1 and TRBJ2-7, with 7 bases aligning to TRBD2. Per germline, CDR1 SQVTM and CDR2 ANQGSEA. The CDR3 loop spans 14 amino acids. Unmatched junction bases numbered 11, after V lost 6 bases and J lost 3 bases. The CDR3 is CSVRSQAGNYEQYF. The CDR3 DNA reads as TGCAGCGTCCGATCTCAAGCGGGAAACTACGAGCAGTACTTC.

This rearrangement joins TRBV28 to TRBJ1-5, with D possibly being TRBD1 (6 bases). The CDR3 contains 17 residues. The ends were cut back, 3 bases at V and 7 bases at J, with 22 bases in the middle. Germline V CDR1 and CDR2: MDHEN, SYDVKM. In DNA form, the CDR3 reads TGTGCCAGCAGTTTTAGGGGGTACAGGGAAGTGAGGCAGCCCCAGCATTTT. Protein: CASSFRGYREVRQPQHF. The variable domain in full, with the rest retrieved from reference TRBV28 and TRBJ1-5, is DVKVTQSSRYLVKRTGEKVFLECVQDMDHENMFWYRQDPGLGLRLIYFSYDVKMKEKGDIPEGYSVSREKKERFSLILESASTNQTSMYLCASSFRGYREVRQPQHFGDGTRLSIL.